The rows below give T cell receptor beta chains drawn from one sample of a study of blood T cell repertoires in COVID-19. The data were produced by immunoSEQ multiplex PCR, yet TCRdb's version contains in-frame clones alone and is incomplete. This sample has some 150,000 clones, with roughly 84% found just once. Input material: peripheral blood. The receptors stem from a woman aged 55-70 years with COVID-19, enrolled during active disease. CDR3s include the opening cysteine and the closing phenylalanine or tryptophan. D genes are given only for firm matches. Clone size is shown for a subset of rows, as once, few, many or a class of expanded clone.

v_call: TRBV19; j_call: TRBJ1-5; d_call: TRBD1; clone_size: .; cdr3_aa: CASSVPTGGRQPQHF; cdr3_nt: TGTGCCAGTAGTGTACCGACAGGGGGCCGGCAGCCCCAGCATTTT
v_call: TRBV7-3; j_call: TRBJ1-1; d_call: .; clone_size: .; cdr3_aa: CASSLGGDAFF; cdr3_nt: TGTGCCAGCAGCTTAGGAGGGGACGCTTTCTTT
v_call: TRBV6-1; j_call: TRBJ1-6; d_call: .; clone_size: .; cdr3_aa: CASSEIPVSSYNSPLHF; cdr3_nt: TGTGCCAGCAGTGAGATTCCGGTTAGCTCCTATAATTCACCCCTCCACTTT
v_call: TRBV5-1; j_call: TRBJ2-1; d_call: TRBD2; clone_size: .; cdr3_aa: CASSPPLADEQFF; cdr3_nt: TGCGCCAGCAGCCCGCCACTAGCGGATGAGCAGTTCTTC
v_call: TRBV6-5; j_call: TRBJ1-6; d_call: TRBD1; clone_size: once; cdr3_aa: CASTAGTGISPLHF; cdr3_nt: TGTGCCAGCACTGCAGGGACAGGGATTTCACCCCTCCACTTT
v_call: TRBV30; j_call: TRBJ1-2; d_call: TRBD1; clone_size: few; cdr3_aa: CAWSVRSRGRDGYTF; cdr3_nt: TGTGCCTGGAGTGTACGGAGCAGGGGGCGGGATGGCTACACCTTC
v_call: TRBV6-2/TRBV6-3; j_call: TRBJ2-3; d_call: .; clone_size: once; cdr3_aa: CASSTTDTQYF; cdr3_nt: TGTGCCAGCAGTACTACAGATACGCAGTATTTT
v_call: TRBV7-7; j_call: TRBJ2-3; d_call: .; clone_size: .; cdr3_aa: CASSLNPQGKTDTQYF; cdr3_nt: TGTGCCAGCAGCTTAAACCCCCAGGGAAAGACAGATACGCAGTATTTT
v_call: TRBV20-1; j_call: TRBJ2-5; d_call: .; clone_size: .; cdr3_aa: CSASLGGVETQYF; cdr3_nt: TGCAGTGCTAGTTTGGGGGGAGTGGAGACCCAGTACTTC
v_call: TRBV24-1; j_call: TRBJ2-3; d_call: .; clone_size: .; cdr3_aa: CATSVGTPSTDTQYF; cdr3_nt: TGTGCCACCAGTGTGGGGACACCCAGCACAGATACGCAGTATTTT
v_call: TRBV30; j_call: TRBJ2-1; d_call: TRBD2; clone_size: .; cdr3_aa: CAWSGMGLAIGFF; cdr3_nt: TGTGCCTGGAGTGGTATGGGACTAGCGATAGGGTTCTTC
v_call: TRBV9; j_call: TRBJ1-2; d_call: .; clone_size: .; cdr3_aa: CASSVGESNYGYTF; cdr3_nt: TGTGCCAGCAGCGTAGGGGAGTCTAACTATGGCTACACCTTC
v_call: TRBV15; j_call: TRBJ1-6; d_call: .; clone_size: .; cdr3_aa: CATSRSPAGGNSPLHF; cdr3_nt: TGTGCCACCAGCAGGAGCCCCGCGGGGGGAAATTCACCCCTCCACTTT
v_call: TRBV18; j_call: TRBJ2-3; d_call: TRBD2; clone_size: .; cdr3_aa: CASSLYDASGGLTDTQYF; cdr3_nt: TGTGCCAGCTCACTATATGATGCTAGCGGGGGTCTCACAGATACGCAGTATTTT
v_call: TRBV5-1; j_call: TRBJ1-3; d_call: .; clone_size: .; cdr3_aa: CASSLDQVPPGNTIYF; cdr3_nt: TGCGCCAGCAGCTTGGATCAGGTTCCTCCTGGAAACACCATATATTTT
v_call: TRBV6-6; j_call: TRBJ1-1; d_call: .; clone_size: .; cdr3_aa: CASSDSSMNTEAFF; cdr3_nt: TGTGCCAGCTCGGACAGCTCTATGAACACTGAAGCTTTCTTT
v_call: TRBV7-8; j_call: TRBJ2-1; d_call: TRBD2; clone_size: once; cdr3_aa: CASSPGTKKFF; cdr3_nt: TGTGCCAGCAGCCCCGGGACTAAGAAGTTCTTC
v_call: TRBV13; j_call: TRBJ1-1; d_call: .; clone_size: .; cdr3_aa: CASSTRQEMNTEAFF; cdr3_nt: TGTGCCAGCAGCACCCGACAGGAGATGAACACTGAAGCTTTCTTT
v_call: TRBV24-1; j_call: TRBJ2-2; d_call: .; clone_size: .; cdr3_aa: CATGRGELFF; cdr3_nt: TGTGCCACCGGGCGCGGGGAGCTGTTTTTT
v_call: TRBV7-2; j_call: TRBJ2-6; d_call: .; clone_size: .; cdr3_aa: CASSLKTARSANVLTF; cdr3_nt: TGTGCCAGCAGCTTAAAGACAGCTAGGTCAGCCAACGTCCTGACTTTC
v_call: TRBV21-1; j_call: TRBJ2-7; d_call: .; clone_size: .; cdr3_aa: CASSTTSGRPKSSYEQYF; cdr3_nt: TGTGCCAGCAGCACGACTAGCGGGAGGCCCAAGAGCTCCTACGAGCAGTACTTC
v_call: TRBV27; j_call: TRBJ2-1; d_call: TRBD2; clone_size: .; cdr3_aa: CASSLVGGRQFF; cdr3_nt: TGTGCCAGCAGTTTGGTGGGAGGGCGGCAGTTCTTC
v_call: TRBV5-1; j_call: TRBJ2-1; d_call: TRBD2; clone_size: once; cdr3_aa: CASSLDTSGGLNEQFF; cdr3_nt: TGCGCCAGCAGCTTGGATACTAGCGGGGGGTTAAATGAGCAGTTCTTC
v_call: TRBV7-7; j_call: TRBJ1-4; d_call: TRBD1; clone_size: .; cdr3_aa: CASSLAQGNGKLFF; cdr3_nt: TGTGCTAGCAGCTTAGCACAGGGGAACGGAAAACTGTTTTTT
v_call: TRBV15; j_call: TRBJ1-5; d_call: .; clone_size: once; cdr3_aa: CATSRDSSQVYSNQPQHF; cdr3_nt: TGTGCCACCAGCAGAGACTCTTCACAGGTATATAGCAATCAGCCCCAGCATTTT
v_call: TRBV5-6; j_call: TRBJ1-5; d_call: .; clone_size: .; cdr3_aa: CASTAQGGWNQPQHF; cdr3_nt: TGTGCCAGCACCGCCCAGGGAGGTTGGAATCAGCCCCAGCATTTT
v_call: TRBV6-5; j_call: TRBJ1-2; d_call: .; clone_size: .; cdr3_aa: CASSYGGRREYGYTF; cdr3_nt: TGTGCCAGCAGTTACGGGGGACGGCGGGAGTATGGCTACACCTTC
v_call: TRBV15; j_call: TRBJ1-2; d_call: .; clone_size: once; cdr3_aa: CATSYDTTYGYTF; cdr3_nt: TGTGCCACCAGCTACGACACAACCTATGGCTACACCTTC
v_call: TRBV19; j_call: TRBJ1-4; d_call: .; clone_size: .; cdr3_aa: CASSVAVPNEKLFF; cdr3_nt: TGTGCCAGTAGTGTGGCAGTTCCAAATGAAAAACTGTTTTTT
v_call: TRBV5-5; j_call: TRBJ2-1; d_call: TRBD2; clone_size: few; cdr3_aa: CASSLTSGSGNEQFF; cdr3_nt: TGTGCCAGCAGCCTCACTAGCGGGAGTGGCAATGAGCAGTTCTTC
v_call: TRBV7-7; j_call: TRBJ1-4; d_call: .; clone_size: .; cdr3_aa: CASSLGPGTTNEKLFF; cdr3_nt: TGTGCCAGCAGCTTGGGTCCCGGGACTACTAATGAAAAACTGTTTTTT
v_call: TRBV5-1; j_call: TRBJ1-2; d_call: TRBD1; clone_size: .; cdr3_aa: CASSMDRGRDGYTF; cdr3_nt: TGCGCCAGCAGCATGGACAGGGGGCGAGATGGCTACACCTTC
v_call: TRBV9; j_call: TRBJ1-2; d_call: .; clone_size: .; cdr3_aa: CASTMAQGSGYTF; cdr3_nt: TGTGCCAGCACCATGGCACAGGGCTCTGGCTACACCTTC
v_call: TRBV7-2; j_call: TRBJ2-2; d_call: .; clone_size: .; cdr3_aa: CASSLRGTGELFF; cdr3_nt: TGTGCCAGCAGCTTGCGGGGCACCGGGGAGCTGTTTTTT